A single sample is the source of the 20 T cell receptor beta chains below, sequenced in a study of blood T cell repertoires in COVID-19. Sequencing was performed with immunoSEQ multiplex PCR; in TCRdb, only in-frame clones are kept and a portion is missing. In the table there are roughly 440,000 clones, 88% of which are singletons. The sequenced sample consisted of peripheral blood. These receptors originate from a woman between 45 and 60 years old with COVID-19, enrolled during active disease.

The chain links TRBV5-4 to TRBJ2-5, with 8 bases that match TRBD1. The germline V gene encodes CDR1 SGHNT and CDR2 YYREEE (reference sequence). After removal of 0 bases from V and 3 bases from J, the junction contained 4 bases not matched to a gene. There are 15 residues in the CDR3. The CDR3 DNA is TGTGCCAGCAGCTTGGTCCAGGGGGCCAAAGAGACCCAGTACTTC. Protein product: CASSLVQGAKETQYF.

The chain carries TRBV28 and TRBJ2-7, with 8 positions matching TRBD2. V trimming: 7 bases; J trimming: 5 bases; junction bases outside the gene matches: 10. This CDR3 is 14 amino acids long. CDR1 is MDHEN, CDR2 SYDVKM, per germline. CDR3 region: CASTPSGPRHEQYF. The CDR3 coding sequence is TGTGCCAGCACCCCTAGCGGGCCGCGCCACGAGCAGTACTTC. Drawing the rest from reference TRBV28 and TRBJ2-7, the complete variable domain is DVKVTQSSRYLVKRTGEKVFLECVQDMDHENMFWYRQDPGLGLRLIYFSYDVKMKEKGDIPEGYSVSREKKERFSLILESASTNQTSMYLCASTPSGPRHEQYFGPGTRLTVT.

The rearrangement uses TRBV2 and TRBJ1-5, with 7 bases that match TRBD1. V was pared by 4 bases and J by 5 bases, with 11 bases of the junction left unmatched. Per the germline V gene, CDR1 is SNHLY and CDR2 is FYNNEI. This CDR3 has 16 residues. The CDR3 loop is CASSGGATGLDQPQHF. The CDR3 DNA follows: TGTGCCAGCAGTGGGGGGGCGACAGGGCTGGATCAGCCCCAGCATTTT.

This chain joins TRBV10-3 and TRBJ1-1; D not resolved. Trimming took 2 bases from V and 1 from J, leaving 8 bases between them. The CDR3 length is 14 residues. Germline V gives CDR1 ENHRY, CDR2 SYGVKD. CDR3 in amino acids: CAISEPSGNTEAFF. The CDR3 DNA sequence: TGTGCCATCAGTGAGCCGTCAGGGAACACTGAAGCTTTCTTT.

The rearrangement links TRBV3-1 (or the pseudogene TRBV3-2) to TRBJ2-3; 14 bases are shared with TRBD2. This CDR3 spans 19 amino acids. Unmatched junction bases numbered 12, after V lost 4 bases and J lost 3 bases. CDR1 and CDR2 from the germline V gene are LGHDT and YNNKEL (reference sequence). For the CDR3, the DNA is TGTGCCAGCAGCCGGCCTAGACTAGCGGGGGGGCCTATGACAGATACGCAGTATTTT. It encodes CASSRPRLAGGPMTDTQYF.

The V call is TRBV7-9, the J call TRBJ1-2; D gene unclear. The CDR3 runs 15 residues. The germline V gene encodes CDR1 SEHNR and CDR2 FQNEAQ (reference sequence). V was pared by 4 bases and J by 3 bases, with 15 bases between. The CDR3 region is CASSSPGTGDYGYTF. CDR3 DNA: TGTGCCAGCAGCTCACCAGGTACCGGCGACTATGGCTACACCTTC.

This sequence joins TRBV6-1 and TRBJ2-1; 16 bases fit TRBD2. The CDR3 consists of 19 residues. The trim removed 4 bases at V and 0 bases at J, leaving 6 bases unmatched. Germline assignment: CDR1 MNHNS and CDR2 SASEGT. The CDR3 sequence is CASSGGTSGGVSSYNEQFF. For the CDR3, the DNA is TGTGCCAGCAGTGGCGGGACTAGCGGGGGGGTAAGCTCCTACAATGAGCAGTTCTTC.

For this clone: The same CDR3 arises from other DNA sequences in this sample as well. The genes are TRBV5-6 and TRBJ2-7; maybe TRBD1 (5 bases). Germline values: CDR1 SGHDT, CDR2 YYEEEE. The CDR3 contains 12 residues. Trimming took off 1 base at V and 3 bases at J, with 5 bases between the two ends. In DNA, the CDR3 is TGTGCCAGCAGCTTGAGGGGCTACGAGCAGTACTTC. This gives the protein CASSLRGYEQYF.

V is TRBV4-1 and J is TRBJ1-4, with no clear D. The germline gives CDR1 MGHRA, CDR2 YSYEKL. The CDR3 covers 15 residues. V was clipped by 3 bases and J by 0 bases, with 8 bases between them. DNA of the CDR3: TGCGCCAGCAGCCAGACGGGAGCAACTAATGAAAAACTGTTTTTT. This gives the protein CASSQTGATNEKLFF.

The chain has TRBV6-2 or TRBV6-3 and TRBJ2-1, with 12 positions matching TRBD1. Looked up from germline, CDR1 is MNHEY and CDR2 is SVGEGT. The trim removed 2 bases at V and 12 bases at J, leaving 11 bases unmatched. This CDR3 comprises 16 residues. CDR3 in amino acids: CASSYRTRDRGLRQFF. The CDR3 DNA follows: TGTGCCAGCAGTTACCGTACACGGGACAGGGGGCTAAGGCAGTTCTTC.

The rearrangement uses TRBV27 and TRBJ2-7, with a weak D call TRBD1 (6 bases). V was trimmed by 5 bases and J by 5 bases, leaving 22 bases between them. Per the germline V gene, CDR1 is MNHEY and CDR2 is SMNVEV (reference sequence). This CDR3 has 16 amino acids. DNA of the CDR3: TGTGCCAGCAGTATCAGCTTTGTCACAGGGATCCACGAGCAGTACTTC. Translation: CASSISFVTGIHEQYF.

V is TRBV19 and J is TRBJ2-7; 7 bases fit TRBD1. Unmatched junction bases numbered 9, after V lost 5 bases and J lost 2 bases. Germline loops: CDR1 LNHDA, CDR2 SQIVND (reference sequence). The CDR3 length is 15 residues. This CDR3 is CASSSQSGQAYEQYF. CDR3 coding DNA: TGTGCCAGTAGTTCCCAATCCGGACAGGCCTACGAGCAGTACTTC.

The chain couples TRBV11-2 to TRBJ2-1; 7 positions agree with TRBD1. From germline, CDR1 is SGHAT and CDR2 FQNNGV. The CDR3 extends over 15 amino acids. V dropped 6 bases and J dropped 4; count of bases not matched to a gene: 9. In DNA, the CDR3 is TGTGCCAGCAGTCCTCCCGGACAGGTATACAATGAGCAGTTCTTC. Translated, it gives CASSPPGQVYNEQFF.

The chain recombines TRBV5-1 with TRBJ1-2; 7 nucleotides line up with TRBD1. V lost 3 bases to trimming and J lost 2 bases; unmatched junction nucleotides: 7. The CDR3 is 15 amino acids. Germline CDR1 SGHRS, CDR2 YFSETQ. CDR3 residues: CASSSAVGQNYGYTF. CDR3 nucleotides: TGCGCCAGCAGCTCGGCGGTGGGACAGAACTATGGCTACACCTTC.

The chain recombines TRBV7-9 with TRBJ2-1; D remains ambiguous. Germline CDR1 is SEHNR and CDR2 is FQNEAQ (reference sequence). This CDR3 is 13 amino acids long. V was shortened by 3 bases and J by 6 bases, with 9 bases between the two germline ends. CDR3 residues: CASSFAAANEQFF. As DNA, the CDR3 is TGTGCCAGCAGCTTTGCGGCTGCCAATGAGCAGTTCTTC.

The CDR3: CASTRDIGRGSGNTIYF. DNA of the CDR3: TGTGCCAGCACGAGGGATATAGGCAGGGGGTCGGGAAACACCATATATTTT. V is TRBV2 and J is TRBJ1-3, with 7 bases lining up with TRBD1. There are 17 residues in the CDR3. Germline V gene sequence: CDR1 SNHLY, CDR2 FYNNEI. With V trimmed by 7 bases and J by 4 bases, 16 bases remained unmatched.

The chain carries TRBV18 and TRBJ1-1; TRBD1 is a possible D gene (6 bases). Germline lookup yields CDR1 KGHSH and CDR2 LQKENI. The CDR3 has 16 residues. Trimming removed 1 base from V and 1 base from J, with 13 bases in between. The CDR3 bases are TGTGCCAGCTCACCACTTCAGGGGTTCCGGAACACTGAAGCTTTCTTT. It is translated as CASSPLQGFRNTEAFF.

Notes on this clone: The sample holds other DNA sequences that translate to the same CDR3. The genes are TRBV7-8 and TRBJ1-2, with D hard to call. This CDR3 has 13 amino acids. Germline loops: CDR1 SGHVS, CDR2 FQNEAQ. V gave up 1 base and J gave up 4 bases, with 7 bases separating them. CDR3 residues: CASSLGGSYGYTF. In DNA, the CDR3 is TGTGCCAGCAGCTTAGGAGGTTCCTATGGCTACACCTTC. The variable domain in full, with the rest retrieved from reference TRBV7-8 and TRBJ1-2, is GAGVSQSPRYKVAKRGQDVALRCDPISGHVSLFWYQQALGQGPEFLTYFQNEAQLDKSGLPSDRFFAERPEGSVSTLKIQRTQQEDSAVYLCASSLGGSYGYTFGSGTRLTVV.

CDR3: CAWRSWTDNEQFF. The CDR3 region has the DNA TGTGCCTGGAGATCGTGGACAGACAATGAGCAGTTCTTC. This chain joins TRBV30 and TRBJ2-1, with D possibly TRBD1 on 6 matching bases. V lost 3 bases and J lost 5, with 11 bases in between. The CDR3 runs 13 residues. Germline V gives CDR1 GTSNPN, CDR2 SVGIG (reference sequence).

The chain uses TRBV6-1 and TRBJ2-3; D gene uncertain. V lost 2 bases and J lost 1, with 10 bases in between. The germline V gene has CDR1 MNHNS and CDR2 SASEGT. The CDR3 extends over 15 amino acids. Written as DNA, the CDR3 is TGTGCCAGCAGTGAACGAGCGCACCGCACAGATACGCAGTATTTT. Residues: CASSERAHRTDTQYF.